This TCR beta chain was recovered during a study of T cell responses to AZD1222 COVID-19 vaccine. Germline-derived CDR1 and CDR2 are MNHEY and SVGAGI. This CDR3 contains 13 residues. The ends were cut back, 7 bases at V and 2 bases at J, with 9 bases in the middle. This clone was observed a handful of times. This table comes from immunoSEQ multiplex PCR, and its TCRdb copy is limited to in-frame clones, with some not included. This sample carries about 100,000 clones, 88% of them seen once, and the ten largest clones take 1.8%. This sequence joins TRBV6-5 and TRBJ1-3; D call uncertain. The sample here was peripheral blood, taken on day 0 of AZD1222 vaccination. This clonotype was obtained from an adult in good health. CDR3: CASNGGTGNTIYF. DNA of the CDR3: TGTGCCAGCAACGGAGGGACTGGAAACACCATATATTTT.